Ten or more counts support the clone carrying this T cell receptor (beta chain). The antigen is unknown. Both iRepertoire HTBI primers and Arm-PCR of CDR3 regions were used to build the TCR beta libraries. TCRdb reanalysed the multiplex PCR reads using MiXCR and keeps one entry per CDR3 protein. The top ten clones hold about 12% of a sample with 450,000 or so distinct CDR3 sequences, about 20% of them seen once. This sample is part of a study of regulatory T cells in long-lasting Graves disease. Whole-study results and caveats: Persistent disease preferred TRBV28, TRBJ1-2 and TRBJ2-5.

CDR1 MNHNS and CDR2 SASEGT come from the germline V gene. The CDR3 sequence is 14 residues long. Between the trimmed V and J ends, which lost 6 bases and 1 base, there was a span of 12 bases. The time point denotes: persistent/refractory GD, antithyroid drugs over 5 years with positive TRAb. With RNA extracted from PBMCs as input, the TCR library was made. As collected, the peripheral blood samples measured around 9 milliliters each and went into EDTA tubes. J is TRBJ1-1 and V is TRBV6-1; D not resolved. The TCR originated in a female donor with Graves disease. The source was peripheral blood mononuclear cells (PBMCs), collected when the disease was refractory, from a patient treated with antithyroid drugs. CDR3 amino acids: CASRAPDRNTEAFF. Here the CDR3 DNA reads TGTGCCAGCAGAGCACCAGACCGGAACACTGAAGCTTTCTTT.